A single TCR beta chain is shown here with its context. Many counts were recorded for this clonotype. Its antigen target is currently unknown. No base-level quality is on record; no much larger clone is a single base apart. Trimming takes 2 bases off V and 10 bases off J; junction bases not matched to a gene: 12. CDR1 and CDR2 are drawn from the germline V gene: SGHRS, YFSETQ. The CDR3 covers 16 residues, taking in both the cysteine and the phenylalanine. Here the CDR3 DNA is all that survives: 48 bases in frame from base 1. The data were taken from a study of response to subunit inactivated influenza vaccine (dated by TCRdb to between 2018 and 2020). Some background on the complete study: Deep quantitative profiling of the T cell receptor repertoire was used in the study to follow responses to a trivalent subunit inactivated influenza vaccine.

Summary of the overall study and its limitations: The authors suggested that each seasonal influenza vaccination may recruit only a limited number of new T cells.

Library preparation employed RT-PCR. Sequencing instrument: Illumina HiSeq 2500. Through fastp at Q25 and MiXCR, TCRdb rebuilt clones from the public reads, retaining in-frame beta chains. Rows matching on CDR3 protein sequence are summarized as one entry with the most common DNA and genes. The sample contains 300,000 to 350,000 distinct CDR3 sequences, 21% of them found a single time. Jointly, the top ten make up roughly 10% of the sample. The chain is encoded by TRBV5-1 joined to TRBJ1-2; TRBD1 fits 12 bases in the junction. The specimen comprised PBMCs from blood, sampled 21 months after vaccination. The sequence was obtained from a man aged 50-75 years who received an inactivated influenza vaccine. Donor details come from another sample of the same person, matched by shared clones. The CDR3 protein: CASSLTGTGGLFVYTF. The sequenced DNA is TGCGCCAGCAGCTTAACCGGGACAGGGGGCTTGTTCGTCTACACCTTC.